A selection of T cell receptor beta chains follows, all from one sample in a study of blood T cell repertoires in COVID-19. Only in-frame clones appear in the TCRdb table, and some are missing; sequencing was by immunoSEQ multiplex PCR. This table holds around 180,000 clones, 70% to 90% found once. Sequences were obtained from peripheral blood. All receptors come from a man aged 55 to 70 with acute or convalescent COVID-19. Each CDR3 is given with its conserved first and last residue. The D gene is left open where the match is weak. Only some rows state a clone size, as once, few, many or a class for expanded clones.

>TRBJ2-1|-|12|TRBV19|once
CASSPGTLGQFF
TGTGCCAGTAGCCCCGGTACACTAGGGCAGTTCTTC
>TRBJ2-2|TRBD1|17|TRBV3-1/TRBV3-2|-
CASSPWGRGIVTGELFF
TGTGCCAGCAGCCCTTGGGGCAGGGGGATTGTGACCGGGGAGCTGTTTTTT
>TRBJ2-1|-|15|TRBV5-1|-
CASRTTALDYNEQFF
TGCGCCAGCAGGACGACAGCTCTCGATTACAATGAGCAGTTCTTC
>TRBJ1-1|-|18|TRBV19|-
CASSISRGRTHMNTEAFF
TGTGCCAGTAGTATTTCCCGGGGTCGAACCCATATGAACACTGAAGCTTTCTTT
>TRBJ1-1|-|12|TRBV7-2|-
CASSATGYEAFF
TGTGCCAGCAGCGCGACGGGATATGAAGCTTTCTTT
>TRBJ2-4|TRBD2|15|TRBV4-2|-
CASSQGLAGQNIQYF
TGTGCCAGCAGCCAGGGACTAGCGGGACAAAACATTCAGTACTTC
>TRBJ2-3|TRBD2|14|TRBV7-2|-
CASSPGTIRDTQYF
TGTGCCAGCAGCCCCGGGACTATTAGAGATACGCAGTATTTT
>TRBJ1-2|TRBD1|16|TRBV28|once
CASSSPARGRDYGYTF
TGTGCCAGCAGTTCCCCGGCCAGGGGGCGTGACTATGGCTACACCTTC
>TRBJ2-5|TRBD2|15|TRBV7-8|-
CASSLYSRGVETQYF
TGTGCCAGCAGCTTATACAGCCGGGGGGTAGAGACCCAGTACTTC
>TRBJ1-3|-|14|TRBV2|-
CASSERTVGNTIYF
TGTGCCAGCAGTGAAAGAACTGTTGGAAACACCATATATTTT
>TRBJ1-6|TRBD1|20|TRBV28|-
CASRPPRNGTESSYNSPLHF
TGTGCCAGCAGACCCCCGAGGAACGGGACAGAGAGCTCCTATAATTCACCCCTCCACTTT
>TRBJ2-2|-|15|TRBV28|-
CASRRGGAVSGELFF
TGTGCCAGCCGTCGAGGGGGGGCGGTCAGCGGGGAGCTGTTTTTT
>TRBJ2-5|-|22|TRBV2|-
CASSEPGQIPAGGGRPRETQYF
TGTGCCAGCAGTGAACCGGGACAGATCCCGGCGGGGGGCGGGAGGCCGCGGGAGACCCAGTACTTC
>TRBJ1-2|-|13|TRBV28|-
CASGAGANYGYTF
TGTGCCAGCGGGGCAGGGGCTAACTATGGCTACACCTTC
>TRBJ2-3|-|15|TRBV29-1|-
CSVEDGWEATDTQYF
TGCAGCGTTGAAGATGGGTGGGAGGCTACAGATACGCAGTATTTT
>TRBJ1-6|-|15|TRBV7-2|-
CASSPAGSYNSPLHF
TGTGCCAGCAGCCCAGCGGGAAGCTATAATTCACCCCTCCACTTT
>TRBJ2-7|TRBD2|15|TRBV9|-
CASSAGTSGTYEQYF
TGTGCCAGCAGCGCCGGGACTAGCGGGACCTACGAGCAGTACTTC
>TRBJ2-3|TRBD2|16|TRBV27|-
CASIPRLAGGTDTQYF
TGTGCCAGCATTCCCCGACTAGCGGGAGGCACAGATACGCAGTATTTT
>TRBJ1-2|-|15|TRBV27|-
CASSLGGSLNYGYTF
TGTGCCAGCAGTTTAGGCGGCAGCTTAAACTATGGCTACACCTTC
>TRBJ1-4|TRBD1|14|TRBV19|-
CASSRQWTGLELFF
TGTGCCAGTAGTAGACAATGGACAGGTTTGGAACTGTTTTTT
>TRBJ2-1|TRBD2|15|TRBV5-4|-
CASSLTSGAYNEQFF
TGTGCCAGCAGCCTTACTAGCGGGGCGTACAATGAGCAGTTCTTC
>TRBJ1-6|-|16|TRBV7-2|-
CASSLVSGTKDSPLHF
TGTGCCAGCAGCTTAGTGTCCGGGACAAAAGATTCACCCCTCCACTTT
>TRBJ1-1|-|12|TRBV6-6|-
CASSPRNTEAFF
TGTGCCAGCAGCCCGAGGAACACTGAAGCTTTCTTT
>TRBJ1-2|TRBD1|15|TRBV6-4|-
CASSLDRGINYGYTF
TGTGCCAGCAGTTTGGACAGGGGGATTAACTATGGCTACACCTTC
>TRBJ2-2|TRBD1|16|TRBV27|-
CASSTNRGLGSGELFF
TGTGCCAGCAGTACCAACAGGGGGCTGGGGTCCGGGGAGCTGTTTTTT
>TRBJ2-7|-|13|TRBV2|-
CASSGGEAREQYF
TGTGCCAGCAGCGGCGGGGAGGCCCGAGAGCAGTACTTC
>TRBJ2-7|TRBD2|16|TRBV19|-
CASSITSSGDMWEQYF
TGTGCCAGTAGTATAACCTCTAGCGGGGACATGTGGGAGCAGTACTTC
>TRBJ2-7|-|15|TRBV10-3|few
CAISESRQGRVEQYF
TGTGCCATCAGTGAGTCTCGGCAGGGTAGGGTCGAGCAGTACTTC
>TRBJ2-1|TRBD2|15|TRBV7-3|few
CASSLSSGSNNEQFF
TGTGCCAGCAGCTTATCTAGCGGGAGCAACAATGAGCAGTTCTTC
>TRBJ2-5|-|15|TRBV21-1|once
CASSKAEWVQETQYF
TGTGCCAGCAGCAAAGCGGAGTGGGTCCAAGAGACCCAGTACTTC
>TRBJ2-7|-|14|TRBV7-2|-
CASSPGGGPYEQYF
TGTGCCAGCAGCCCCGGAGGAGGACCCTACGAGCAGTACTTC
>TRBJ1-1|TRBD1|14|TRBV7-9|-
CASSFGTGIPEAFF
TGTGCCAGCAGCTTCGGGACAGGGATTCCTGAAGCTTTCTTT
>TRBJ1-1|TRBD1|14|TRBV28|-
CASSKDRINTEAFF
TGTGCCAGCAGCAAGGACAGGATTAACACTGAAGCTTTCTTT
>TRBJ2-1|TRBD2|18|TRBV18|-
CASSLAAAPAGVRDEQFF
TGTGCCAGCTCACTCGCGGCGGCTCCAGCGGGAGTAAGGGATGAGCAGTTCTTC
>TRBJ2-2|-|13|TRBV6-5|-
CASSYPSTGELFF
TGTGCCAGCAGTTACCCCAGCACCGGGGAGCTGTTTTTT
>TRBJ2-1|TRBD2|16|TRBV6-6|once
CASSLFGSPGGNEQFF
TGTGCCAGCAGCCTTTTCGGCAGCCCGGGAGGCAATGAGCAGTTCTTC
>TRBJ2-2|-|14|TRBV30|few
CAWAKQGWTGELFF
TGTGCCTGGGCAAAACAGGGTTGGACCGGGGAGCTGTTTTTT
>TRBJ1-1|TRBD1|15|TRBV5-6|-
CASSATGVRGTEAFF
TGTGCCAGCAGCGCCACAGGGGTAAGAGGCACTGAAGCTTTCTTT
>TRBJ2-4|TRBD1|16|TRBV18|-
CASSRSRGTAKNIQYF
TGTGCCAGCTCACGGAGCAGGGGGACGGCCAAAAACATTCAGTACTTC
>TRBJ1-2|-|14|TRBV27|few
CASSLSWGAYGYTF
TGTGCCAGCAGTTTATCGTGGGGAGCGTACGGCTACACCTTC
>TRBJ2-2|TRBD2|15|TRBV6-6|few
CASSGLAGEHGELFF
TGTGCCAGCAGTGGACTAGCGGGAGAGCACGGGGAGCTGTTTTTT
>TRBJ2-2|-|14|TRBV7-2|-
CASSSRGGTGELFF
TGTGCCAGCAGCTCCCGAGGGGGCACCGGGGAGCTGTTTTTT
>TRBJ1-2|-|16|TRBV14|-
CASSQLAAERASGYTF
TGTGCCAGCAGCCAACTAGCGGCAGAGAGGGCCTCTGGCTACACCTTC
>TRBJ1-4|TRBD1|15|TRBV18|-
CASSSLRDRDEKLFF
TGTGCCAGCTCATCACTCCGGGACAGGGACGAAAAACTGTTTTTT
>TRBJ2-7|TRBD1|15|TRBV19|-
CASSSPGQGAREQYF
TGTGCCAGTAGTTCTCCAGGACAGGGGGCGAGGGAGCAGTACTTC
>TRBJ2-7|TRBD2|16|TRBV7-2|once
CASSLEASGRTYEQYF
TGTGCCAGCAGCTTAGAGGCTAGCGGGAGGACCTACGAGCAGTACTTC
>TRBJ2-4|-|17|TRBV4-2|-
CASSQDTQRRSLVIQYF
TGTGCCAGCAGCCAAGATACCCAGCGGCGTAGCCTGGTTATTCAGTACTTC
>TRBJ2-1|TRBD2|15|TRBV6-5|-
CASGGRGLAYNEQFF
TGTGCCAGCGGAGGGCGGGGACTAGCCTACAATGAGCAGTTCTTC
>TRBJ2-2|-|14|TRBV19|-
CASSIQGITGELFF
TGTGCCAGTAGTATACAGGGAATAACCGGGGAGCTGTTTTTT
>TRBJ2-3|-|15|TRBV28|-
CASSLRGLGTDTQYF
TGTGCCAGCAGTTTAAGGGGGTTGGGGACAGATACGCAGTATTTT
>TRBJ2-1|-|13|TRBV5-6|-
CASSLGRRREQFF
TGTGCCAGCAGCTTGGGGAGGAGGCGCGAGCAGTTCTTC
>TRBJ1-5|-|13|TRBV6-5|once
CASSGTNNQPQHF
TGTGCCAGCAGCGGGACAAATAATCAGCCCCAGCATTTT
>TRBJ1-2|-|12|TRBV28|-
CASSSETYGYTF
TGTGCCAGCAGCAGCGAAACCTATGGCTACACCTTC